A selection of T cell receptor beta chains follows, all from one sample in a study of cytomegalovirus exposure and HLA in healthy donors. The assay was immunoSEQ multiplex PCR, and TCRdb's table has in-frame clones only and misses some. The table shows roughly 150,000 clones, with more than 8% occurring only once. Sequenced: PBMCs. Source of these receptors: a man aged 50 to 60 in good health and CMV-seronegative. Both conserved end residues are part of each CDR3. D genes are given only for firm matches. Clone size is given for some rows only: seen once, a few or many times, or a class if the clone is expanded.

>NA|TRBV19|TRBD1|TRBJ2-3
CASSGQGRTDTQYF
TGTGCCAGTAGTGGACAGGGTAGAACAGATACGCAGTATTTT
>NA|TRBV10-3|NA|TRBJ1-5
CAISEDNSNQPQHF
TGTGCCATCAGTGAGGACAATAGCAATCAGCCCCAGCATTTT
>NA|TRBV20-1|NA|TRBJ1-1
CSAEGGTEAFF
TGCAGTGCTGAAGGGGGAACTGAAGCTTTCTTT
>NA|TRBV6-6|NA|TRBJ2-7
CASRGGYEQYF
TGTGCCAGCAGAGGAGGGTACGAGCAGTACTTC
>NA|TRBV2|NA|TRBJ1-5
CAGSLDNQPQHF
TGTGCCGGCTCACTAGACAATCAGCCCCAGCATTTT
>few|TRBV5-6|NA|TRBJ2-5
CASSFGRGETQYF
TGTGCCAGCAGCTTTGGGAGAGGGGAGACCCAGTACTTC
>NA|TRBV7-9|TRBD2|TRBJ2-2
CASIYQGGTGELFF
TGTGCCAGCATCTATCAGGGAGGGACCGGGGAGCTGTTTTTT
>NA|TRBV7-9|TRBD1|TRBJ2-6
CASSPGTGDLSGANVLTF
TGTGCCAGCAGCCCCGGGACAGGGGATTTATCTGGGGCCAACGTCCTGACTTTC
>NA|TRBV2|NA|TRBJ2-5
CASRSDLSRETQYF
TGTGCCAGCAGGAGCGACCTGTCTAGGGAGACCCAGTACTTC
>NA|TRBV18|TRBD1|TRBJ1-2
CASSFPTGGNFGYTF
TGTGCCAGCTCATTTCCGACAGGGGGTAATTTCGGCTACACCTTC
>few|TRBV9|NA|TRBJ2-5
CASSPAGETQYF
TGTGCCAGCAGCCCCGCGGGAGAGACCCAGTACTTC
>few|TRBV7-8|TRBD2|TRBJ2-3
CASSSSSGASTDTQYF
TGTGCCAGCAGCTCTTCTAGCGGCGCTAGCACAGATACGCAGTATTTT
>few|TRBV7-9|NA|TRBJ2-7
CASSSGSSDRANEQYF
TGTGCCAGCAGCTCCGGGAGCAGTGACAGGGCCAACGAGCAGTACTTC
>NA|TRBV28|TRBD1|TRBJ1-2
CASSSWTGTGDGYTF
TGTGCCAGCAGTTCCTGGACAGGGACAGGCGATGGCTACACCTTC
>NA|TRBV19|NA|TRBJ2-7
CASKSQKSSYEQYF
TGTGCCAGTAAGTCACAGAAGAGCTCCTACGAGCAGTACTTC
>NA|TRBV5-1|TRBD1|TRBJ2-5
CASSLTGTGEWETQYF
TGCGCCAGCAGCTTGACCGGGACAGGGGAGTGGGAGACCCAGTACTTC
>many|TRBV9|TRBD2|TRBJ2-1
CASSVYSGTYNEQFF
TGTGCCAGCAGCGTATATAGCGGGACCTACAATGAGCAGTTCTTC
>NA|TRBV4-2|NA|TRBJ2-3
CASSQGGSTDTQYF
TGTGCCAGCAGCCAAGGAGGGAGCACAGATACGCAGTATTTT
>few|TRBV5-6|TRBD1|TRBJ2-7
CASSYEGQGYEQYF
TGTGCCAGCAGCTATGAAGGACAGGGCTACGAGCAGTACTTC
>few|TRBV19|TRBD2|TRBJ2-5
CASGLASETQYF
TGTGCCAGTGGACTAGCGTCGGAGACCCAGTACTTC
>NA|TRBV7-3|NA|TRBJ1-1
CASSLTGGAGDTEAFF
TGTGCCAGCAGCTTAACAGGCGGGGCGGGGGACACTGAAGCTTTCTTT
>few|TRBV18|NA|TRBJ2-2
CASSRKDREELFF
TGTGCCAGCTCACGGAAGGATCGGGAGGAGCTGTTTTTT
>NA|TRBV7-3|TRBD2|TRBJ2-1
CASSLVGGTPTNEQFF
TGTGCCAGCAGCTTAGTGGGGGGGACCCCGACGAATGAGCAGTTCTTC
>NA|TRBV4-1|TRBD2|TRBJ2-1
CASSQSGTSGRIVF
TGCGCCAGCAGCCAATCCGGGACTAGCGGGAGGATTGTCTTC
>few|TRBV5-1|NA|TRBJ1-3
CASSLDGRTVSSGNTIYF
TGCGCCAGCAGCTTGGATGGTAGGACAGTGAGCTCTGGAAACACCATATATTTT
>few|TRBV6-4|NA|TRBJ1-1
CASSIGPNTEAFF
TGTGCCAGCAGTATTGGGCCCAACACTGAAGCTTTCTTT
>NA|TRBV5-1|NA|TRBJ2-1
CASSLIGGHNEQFF
TGCGCCAGCAGCTTGATCGGGGGGCATAATGAGCAGTTCTTC
>NA|TRBV19|NA|TRBJ1-1
CASRTNTENTEAFF
TGTGCCAGTAGAACAAACACAGAGAACACTGAAGCTTTCTTT
>NA|TRBV19|NA|TRBJ1-5
CASRNGQGKQPQHF
TGTGCCAGTAGGAATGGGCAGGGTAAACAGCCCCAGCATTTT
>NA|TRBV9|TRBD2|TRBJ2-7
CASSVAAGAYEQYF
TGTGCCAGCAGCGTAGCAGCGGGAGCCTACGAGCAGTACTTC
>NA|TRBV13|NA|TRBJ2-1
CASSLGRGKSTNEQFF
TGTGCCAGCAGCTTAGGCAGGGGTAAATCAACGAATGAGCAGTTCTTC
>NA|TRBV13|TRBD2|TRBJ2-1
CASTSRRTSGINEQFF
TGTGCCAGCACCTCGCGAAGGACTAGCGGGATCAATGAGCAGTTCTTC
>NA|TRBV6-1|TRBD2|TRBJ2-3
CASSESLAVTDTQYF
TGTGCCAGCAGTGAATCTCTAGCGGTCACAGATACGCAGTATTTT
>few|TRBV11-2|NA|TRBJ1-1
CASSLALTGPGVNTEAFF
TGTGCCAGCAGCTTAGCCCTTACAGGGCCTGGCGTGAACACTGAAGCTTTCTTT
>NA|TRBV5-4|NA|TRBJ1-4
CASRSSPASRKLFF
TGTGCCAGCAGAAGTTCCCCGGCAAGCAGGAAACTGTTTTTT
>NA|TRBV7-9|NA|TRBJ2-4
CASSYDSPNIQYF
TGTGCCAGCAGCTACGACAGCCCGAACATTCAGTACTTC
>few|TRBV6-1|NA|TRBJ2-3
CASSDPGTDTQYF
TGTGCCAGCAGTGACCCGGGAACAGATACGCAGTATTTT
>NA|TRBV6-6|TRBD1|TRBJ2-2
CASSYTGGYTGELFF
TGTGCCAGCAGTTACACAGGGGGCTACACCGGGGAGCTGTTTTTT